This entry features one T cell receptor beta chain sequence. The sample originates from a study of cytomegalovirus exposure and HLA in healthy donors. Looked up from germline, CDR1 is SGHDT and CDR2 is YYEEEE. The CDR3 spans 14 residues. V lost 5 bases and J lost 4; bases outside the gene matches: 7. Unrecorded immune exposures were likely, despite nominal health at sampling. Primers: 60 Vbeta forward and 13 Jbeta reverse. Only in-frame clones appear in the TCRdb table, and some are missing; sequencing was by immunoSEQ multiplex PCR. This sample has 100,000 to 150,000 clones, with about 78% found just once.

The sequenced sample consisted of PBMCs. The rearrangement uses TRBV5-6 and TRBJ2-3; TRBD1 aligns across 7 bases. The clonotype originates from a man aged 25-45 years in good health and CMV-seronegative. CDR3 sequence reads: CASSSGQVSDTQYF. The DNA for the CDR3 is TGTGCCAGCAGTTCCGGACAGGTGTCAGATACGCAGTATTTT.